This entry lists 22 T cell receptor beta chains sequenced from one sample in a study of cytomegalovirus exposure and HLA in healthy donors. The study ran its PCR with 60 Vbeta and 13 Jbeta primers. Assay: immunoSEQ multiplex PCR; the TCRdb copy retains only in-frame clones and omits some. Seen here are some 130,000 clones, approximately 80% observed once, and the top ten hold roughly 3.9%. Sequencing input: PBMCs. The receptor set was obtained from a male donor in good health and CMV-seropositive.

This chain uses TRBV10-3 with TRBJ1-1; D remains unclear. Between the trimmed V and J ends, which lost 3 bases and 1 base, there was a span of 9 bases. Germline CDR1 ENHRY, CDR2 SYGVKD. The CDR3 is made up of 14 amino acids. The CDR3: CAISDSTANTEAFF. The DNA for the CDR3 is TGTGCCATCAGTGATAGTACAGCGAACACTGAAGCTTTCTTT.

The chain joins TRBV19 to TRBJ2-2; tentative D call: TRBD1 (6 bases). V dropped 6 bases and J dropped 2 bases, with 13 bases sitting between them. This CDR3 comprises 15 residues. CDR1 and CDR2 from the germline V gene are LNHDA and SQIVND (reference sequence). CDR3 nucleotide sequence: TGTGCCAGTAGCCCTTGGACAGACAACACCGGGGAGCTGTTTTTT. This codes for CASSPWTDNTGELFF.

This clone occurred a few times. This chain uses TRBV2 with TRBJ2-7; D gene unclear. Trimming cost V 3 bases and J 0 bases, with 9 bases left between them. This CDR3 has 14 residues. The germline V gene has CDR1 SNHLY and CDR2 FYNNEI. The CDR3 region is CASSEGISSYEQYF. The CDR3 DNA reads TGTGCCAGCAGTGAGGGCATATCCTCCTACGAGCAGTACTTC.

The chain is built from TRBV28 and TRBJ2-3; TRBD2 agrees at 11 bases. The trim removed 3 bases at V and 0 bases at J, leaving 8 bases unmatched. The CDR3 runs 18 residues. Germline V CDR1 and CDR2: MDHEN, SYDVKM. As DNA, the CDR3 is TGTGCCAGCAGTTTCTCCTATATAGCGGGGGGGAGCACAGATACGCAGTATTTT. Residues: CASSFSYIAGGSTDTQYF. The full variable domain, rest sourced from reference TRBV28 and TRBJ2-3, is DVKVTQSSRYLVKRTGEKVFLECVQDMDHENMFWYRQDPGLGLRLIYFSYDVKMKEKGDIPEGYSVSREKKERFSLILESASTNQTSMYLCASSFSYIAGGSTDTQYFGPGTRLTVL.

The chain combines TRBV28 with TRBJ1-1; 9 bases align to TRBD1. Germline CDR1 MDHEN, CDR2 SYDVKM. After removal of 2 bases from V and 5 bases from J, the junction contained 3 bases not matched to a gene. The CDR3 has 14 residues. The CDR3 loop reads CASSLLQGATEAFF. The CDR3 nucleotides are TGTGCCAGCAGTTTACTACAGGGGGCGACTGAAGCTTTCTTT.

This clone was seen only a few times. This chain connects TRBV28 to TRBJ1-1, with a weak D call TRBD1 (6 bases). V was shortened by 4 bases and J by 4 bases, with 16 bases between the two germline ends. The CDR3 is 15 residues long. CDR1 MDHEN and CDR2 SYDVKM come from the germline V gene. CDR3 in amino acids: CASSSPGQGTTEAFF. In DNA, the CDR3 is TGTGCCAGCAGTTCTCCGGGGCAGGGGACCACTGAAGCTTTCTTT.

The J gene is TRBJ2-3, the V gene TRBV6-4, with D perhaps matching TRBD1 (5 bases). Germline V gene data show CDR1 as MRHNA and CDR2 as SNTAGT. This CDR3 spans 15 amino acids. V shed 9 bases and J shed 1 base, with 17 bases lying between them. The CDR3 protein is CASSDSDTGTDTQYF. CDR3 coding DNA: TGTGCCAGTTCAGATTCGGACACGGGCACAGATACGCAGTATTTT.

There are a few counts of this clone. The chain links TRBV7-2 to TRBJ2-1; maybe TRBD2 (5 bases). The germline CDR1 and CDR2 sequences are SGHTA and FQGNSA. V was clipped by 0 bases and J by 3 bases, with 9 bases between them. The CDR3 contains 15 residues. The CDR3, as DNA: TGTGCCAGCAGCTTAGCGTTGGGGAGCTACAATGAGCAGTTCTTC. Protein sequence: CASSLALGSYNEQFF. Based on the CDR3 plus reference TRBV7-2 and TRBJ2-1, the full variable domain is GAGVSQSPSNKVTEKGKDVELRCDPISGHTALYWYRQSLGQGLEFLIYFQGNSAPDKSGLPSDRFSAERTGGSVSTLTIQRTQQEDSAVYLCASSLALGSYNEQFFGPGTRLTVL.

The V call is TRBV5-4, the J call TRBJ2-5; TRBD1 matches 7 bases. This CDR3 contains 13 residues. Looked up from germline, CDR1 is SGHNT and CDR2 is YYREEE (reference sequence). The ends lost 4 bases at V and 4 bases at J; junction bases unmatched: 4. The CDR3 region is CASSGTASETQYF. The CDR3, as DNA: TGTGCCAGCAGCGGGACAGCCTCAGAGACCCAGTACTTC.

This clone appeared a single time. The genes are TRBV6-1 and TRBJ1-2; D not certain. The V end was cut by 1 base, the J end by 8 bases, with 5 bases between. The germline V gene encodes CDR1 MNHNS and CDR2 SASEGT. This CDR3 has 11 amino acids. This chain's CDR3 is CASSEGGGYTF. As DNA, the CDR3 is TGTGCCAGCAGTGAAGGCGGAGGCTACACCTTC.

The genes are TRBV6-5 and TRBJ2-3; D may be TRBD1 (6 bases). Deletions cut 4 bases from V and 6 bases from J, with 8 bases between. The germline V gene has CDR1 MNHEY and CDR2 SVGAGI. The length of the CDR3 is 12 residues. The CDR3 sequence: CASSFRGDTQYF. The CDR3, as DNA: TGTGCCAGCAGTTTCAGGGGTGATACGCAGTATTTT.

The V gene is TRBV7-8, the J gene TRBJ2-7, with 8 nucleotides matching TRBD1. Germline-derived CDR1 and CDR2 are SGHVS and FQNEAQ. The CDR3 runs to 14 residues. With V trimmed by 5 bases and J by 2 bases, 5 bases remained unmatched. The CDR3 spells CASSPGGSTYEQYF. The DNA of the CDR3 is TGTGCCAGCAGCCCAGGGGGCTCCACCTACGAGCAGTACTTC.

This clone showed up just once. J is TRBJ1-6 and V is TRBV16, with TRBD1 matching 9 bases. V was pared by 4 bases and J by 7 bases, with 5 bases of the junction left unmatched. Germline CDR1 reads KGHSY; CDR2 reads FQNENV. This CDR3 has 15 amino acids. In nucleotides, the CDR3 is TGTGCCAGCAGCCGCCCGGGACAGGGAAATTCACCCCTCCACTTT. Amino acid sequence: CASSRPGQGNSPLHF.

The rearrangement links TRBV11-3 to TRBJ2-7; TRBD1 might be the D (6 bases). The V gene lost 5 bases and the J gene lost 3 bases, with 23 bases spanning the gap. The CDR3 contains 17 residues. Germline values: CDR1 SGHNT, CDR2 YENEEA. The CDR3 loop reads CASSPGVQGTRGYEQYF. The CDR3 DNA reads TGTGCCAGCAGCCCAGGAGTCCAGGGGACCCGCGGCTACGAGCAGTACTTC.

The chain joins TRBV29-1 to TRBJ2-3, with 9 bases fitting TRBD2. V lost 6 bases, J lost 8 bases, and 15 bases stayed unmatched. Germline CDR1 and CDR2: SQVTM and ANQGSEA. The CDR3 covers 15 residues. Here the CDR3 reads CSVDSAGGARVTQYF. The CDR3 DNA follows: TGCAGCGTCGACAGCGCGGGAGGGGCGCGTGTTACGCAGTATTTT.

This clone showed up just a few times. The CDR3 region is CASSEYTSAGGSYNEQFF. CDR3 nucleotide sequence: TGTGCCAGCAGTGAATATACCTCAGCGGGGGGATCCTACAATGAGCAGTTCTTC. The chain is built from TRBV25-1 and TRBJ2-1; 9 bases align to TRBD2. J was trimmed by 1 base and V by 0 bases; bases with no gene match: 7. Germline-derived CDR1 and CDR2 are MGHDK and SYGVNS. CDR3 length: 18 residues.

The chain combines TRBV19 with TRBJ2-2; D is unresolved. This CDR3 spans 15 amino acids. Trimming left V 8 bases short and J 0 bases short, with 13 bases between. Germline-derived CDR1 and CDR2 are LNHDA and SQIVND (reference sequence). CDR3 DNA sequence: TGTGCCAGTTCGCTAGGCCACGCGAACACCGGGGAGCTGTTTTTT. Translating gives CASSLGHANTGELFF.

The gene calls are TRBV6-5 and TRBJ2-1; TRBD2 aligns across 9 bases. Germline CDR1 MNHEY, CDR2 SVGAGI. This CDR3 region has 16 residues. The junction had 4 bases not matched to a gene; V was cut back by 4 bases and J by 0 bases. CDR3 protein: CASSSLSGSSYNEQFF. The CDR3 nucleotides are TGTGCCAGCAGTTCACTTAGCGGGAGCTCCTACAATGAGCAGTTCTTC.

The chain combines TRBV19 with TRBJ1-1; 10 bases line up with TRBD1. The CDR3 spans 22 residues. CDR1 and CDR2 (germline): LNHDA, SQIVND (reference sequence). V was clipped by 3 bases and J by 7 bases; unmatched bases: 29. CDR3 in amino acids: CASSMPTARAGFRQGALYEAFF. The CDR3 bases are TGTGCCAGTAGTATGCCGACCGCCCGGGCAGGGTTTCGACAGGGGGCCCTATATGAAGCTTTCTTT.

V is TRBV29-1 and J is TRBJ1-5, with TRBD1 as a possible D gene (6 bases). The CDR3 spans 14 residues. The V gene's germline CDR1 is SQVTM and CDR2 ANQGSEA. The V end lost 4 bases, the J end lost 0 bases, and 10 bases lay between the germline ends. The CDR3 bases are TGCAGCGTTGGGACAGATTATAGCAATCAGCCCCAGCATTTT. Translation gives CSVGTDYSNQPQHF.

The gene calls are TRBV2 and TRBJ1-4, with TRBD1 matching 7 bases. The CDR3 is 14 residues long. Per germline, CDR1 SNHLY and CDR2 FYNNEI. V gave up 1 base and J gave up 7 bases; unmatched junction bases: 3. The CDR3 sequence is CASSEGQGGEKLFF. CDR3 DNA sequence: TGTGCCAGCAGTGAAGGACAGGGTGGTGAAAAACTGTTTTTT.

This clone was observed once. The CDR3 here is CASSDGLAGEVQETQYF. The CDR3 DNA sequence: TGTGCCAGCAGCGACGGACTAGCGGGGGAGGTACAAGAGACCCAGTACTTC. J is TRBJ2-5 and V is TRBV5-4; 13 positions match TRBD2. The CDR3 is made up of 17 amino acids. Germline-derived CDR1 and CDR2 are SGHNT and YYREEE (reference sequence). Trimming at V came to 4 bases and at J to 2 bases, leaving 8 bases not matched to a gene.